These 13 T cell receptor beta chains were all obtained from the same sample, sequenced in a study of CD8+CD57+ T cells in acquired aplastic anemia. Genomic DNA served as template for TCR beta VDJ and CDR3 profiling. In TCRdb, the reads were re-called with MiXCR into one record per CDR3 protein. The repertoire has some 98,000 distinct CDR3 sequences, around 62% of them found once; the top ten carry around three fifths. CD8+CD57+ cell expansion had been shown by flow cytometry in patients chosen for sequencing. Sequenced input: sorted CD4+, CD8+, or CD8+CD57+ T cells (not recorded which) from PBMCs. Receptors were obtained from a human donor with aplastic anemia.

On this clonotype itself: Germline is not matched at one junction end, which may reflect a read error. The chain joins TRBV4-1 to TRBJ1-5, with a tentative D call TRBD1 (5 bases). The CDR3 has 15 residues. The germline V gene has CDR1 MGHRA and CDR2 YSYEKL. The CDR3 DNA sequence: TGTGCCAGCAGTTTACAGGTCGGAGGTCTATGGCCCCAGCATTTT. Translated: CASSLQVGGLWPQHF.

Written as DNA, the CDR3 is TGTGCCTCCGCGTTAGGACAGGGCAATGAGCAGTTCTTC. This translates into CASALGQGNEQFF. This sequence joins TRBV15 and TRBJ2-1; 8 nucleotides line up with TRBD1. Looked up from germline, CDR1 is LNHNV and CDR2 is YYDKDF (reference sequence). The CDR3 totals 13 residues. After removal of 11 bases from V and 6 bases from J, the junction contained 9 bases not matched to a gene.

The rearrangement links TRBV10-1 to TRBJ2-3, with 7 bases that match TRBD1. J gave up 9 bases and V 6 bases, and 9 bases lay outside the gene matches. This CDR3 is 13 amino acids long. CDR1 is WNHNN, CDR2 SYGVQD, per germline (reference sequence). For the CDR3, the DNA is TGCGCCAGCAGCCCAGAGACAGGGTCGACGCAGTATTTT. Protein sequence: CASSPETGSTQYF.

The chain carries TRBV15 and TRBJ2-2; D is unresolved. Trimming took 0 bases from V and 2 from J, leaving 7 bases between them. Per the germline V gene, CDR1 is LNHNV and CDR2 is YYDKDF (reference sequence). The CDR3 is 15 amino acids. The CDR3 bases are TGTGCCACCAGCAGAGATCGGCCAAACACCGGGGAGCTGTTTTTT. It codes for CATSRDRPNTGELFF. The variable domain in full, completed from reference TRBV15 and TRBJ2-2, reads DAMVIQNPRYQVTQFGKPVTLSCSQTLNHNVMYWYQQKSSQAPKLLFHYYDKDFNNEADTPDNFQSRRPNTSFCFLDIRSPGLGDTAMYLCATSRDRPNTGELFFGEGSRLTVL.

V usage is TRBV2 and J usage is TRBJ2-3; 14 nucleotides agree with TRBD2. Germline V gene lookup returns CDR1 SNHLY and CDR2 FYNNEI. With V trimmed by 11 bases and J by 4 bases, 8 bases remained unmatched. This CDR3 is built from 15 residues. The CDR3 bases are TGTGCCCGAAGACTAGCGGGGGGGACCTCAGATACGCAGTATTTT. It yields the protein CARRLAGGTSDTQYF.

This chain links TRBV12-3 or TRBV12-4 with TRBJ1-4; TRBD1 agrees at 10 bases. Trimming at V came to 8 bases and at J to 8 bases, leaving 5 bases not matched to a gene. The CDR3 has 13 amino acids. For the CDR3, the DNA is TGTGCCAGCCGGGACAGGGGAGGGGAAAAACTGTTTTTT. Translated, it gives CASRDRGGEKLFF.

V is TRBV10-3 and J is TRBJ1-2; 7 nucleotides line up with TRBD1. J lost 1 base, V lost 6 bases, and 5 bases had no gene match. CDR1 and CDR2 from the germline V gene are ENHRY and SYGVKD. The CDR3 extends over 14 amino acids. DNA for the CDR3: TGTGCCATCAGGGGGACAGCCTTTAACTATGGCTACACCTTC. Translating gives CAIRGTAFNYGYTF.

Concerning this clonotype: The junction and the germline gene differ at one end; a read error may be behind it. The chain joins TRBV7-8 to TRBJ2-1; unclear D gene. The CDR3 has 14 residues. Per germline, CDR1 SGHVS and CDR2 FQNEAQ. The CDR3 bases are TGCGCCAGCAACTCCCCGAGATACTACAATGAGCAGTTCTTC. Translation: CASNSPRYYNEQFF. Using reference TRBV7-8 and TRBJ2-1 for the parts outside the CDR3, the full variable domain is GAGVSQSPRYKVAKRGQDVALRCDPISGHVSLFWYQQALGQGPEFLTYFQNEAQLDKSGLPSDRFFAERPEGSVSTLKIQRTQQEDSAVYLCASNSPRYYNEQFFGPGTRLTVL.

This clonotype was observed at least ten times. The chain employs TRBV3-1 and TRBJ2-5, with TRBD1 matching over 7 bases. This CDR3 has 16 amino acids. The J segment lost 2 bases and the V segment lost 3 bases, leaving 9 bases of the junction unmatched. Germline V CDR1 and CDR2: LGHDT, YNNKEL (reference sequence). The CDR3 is CASSHLLGTVQETQYF. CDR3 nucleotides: TGTGCCAGCAGCCACCTCCTTGGGACAGTACAAGAGACCCAGTACTTC.

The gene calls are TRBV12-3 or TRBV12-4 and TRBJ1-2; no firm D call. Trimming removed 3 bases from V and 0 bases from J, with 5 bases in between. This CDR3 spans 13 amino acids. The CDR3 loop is CASSFTTNYGYTF. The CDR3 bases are TGTGCCAGCAGTTTTACTACTAACTATGGCTACACCTTC.

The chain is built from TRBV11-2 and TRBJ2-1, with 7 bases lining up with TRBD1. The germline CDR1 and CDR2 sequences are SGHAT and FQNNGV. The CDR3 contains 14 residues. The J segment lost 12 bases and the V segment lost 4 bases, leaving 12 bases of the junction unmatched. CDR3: CASSSTGQNRVQFF. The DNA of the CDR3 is TGTGCCAGCAGCTCAACGGGACAGAACAGGGTGCAGTTCTTC.

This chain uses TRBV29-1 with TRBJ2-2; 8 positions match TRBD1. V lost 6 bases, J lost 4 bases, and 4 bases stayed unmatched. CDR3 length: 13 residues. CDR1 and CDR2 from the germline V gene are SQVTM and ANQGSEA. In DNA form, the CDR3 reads TGCAGCGTCGGGGGACAGGCCACCGGGGAGCTGTTTTTT. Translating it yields CSVGGQATGELFF.

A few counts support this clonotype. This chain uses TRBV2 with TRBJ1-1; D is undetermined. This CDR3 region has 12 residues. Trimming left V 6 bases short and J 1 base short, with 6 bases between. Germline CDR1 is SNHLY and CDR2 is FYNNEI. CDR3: CASRLENTEAFF. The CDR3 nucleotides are TGTGCCAGCAGGTTGGAGAACACTGAAGCTTTCTTT.